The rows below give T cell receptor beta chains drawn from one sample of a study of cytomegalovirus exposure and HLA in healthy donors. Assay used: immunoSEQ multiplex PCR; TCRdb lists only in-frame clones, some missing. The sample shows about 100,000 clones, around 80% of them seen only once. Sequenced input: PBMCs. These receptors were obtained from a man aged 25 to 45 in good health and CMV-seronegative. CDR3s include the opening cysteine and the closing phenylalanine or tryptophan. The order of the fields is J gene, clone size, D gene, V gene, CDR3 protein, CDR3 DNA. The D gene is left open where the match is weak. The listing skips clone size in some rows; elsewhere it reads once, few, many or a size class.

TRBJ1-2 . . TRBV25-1 CASSEFASGGYTF TGTGCCAGCAGTGAATTCGCGTCGGGTGGCTACACCTTC
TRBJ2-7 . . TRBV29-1 CSVDLGREQYF TGCAGCGTTGATCTGGGGCGGGAGCAGTACTTC
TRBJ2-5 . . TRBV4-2 CASRCAGKETQYF TGTGCCAGCAGATGTGCGGGGAAAGAGACCCAGTACTTC
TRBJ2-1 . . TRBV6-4 CASSEVRAWDEQFF TGTGCCAGCAGTGAGGTGCGGGCATGGGATGAGCAGTTCTTC
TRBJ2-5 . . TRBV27 CASSPQGRYQETQYF TGTGCCAGCAGCCCCCAGGGGCGCTACCAAGAGACCCAGTACTTC
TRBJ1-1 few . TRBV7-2 CASSLDPVWETEAFF TGTGCCAGCAGCTTAGACCCGGTATGGGAGACTGAAGCTTTCTTT
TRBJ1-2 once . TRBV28 CASSSRQEGGFLYGYPF TGTGCCAGCAGTTCCCGACAGGAGGGGGGGTTCCTCTATGGCTACCCCTTC
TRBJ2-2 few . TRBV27 CASSFAGELFF TGTGCCAGCAGTTTCGCCGGGGAGCTGTTTTTT
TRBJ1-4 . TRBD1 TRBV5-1 CASSPDRAPNEKLFF TGCGCCAGCAGCCCGGACAGGGCACCAAATGAAAAACTGTTTTTT
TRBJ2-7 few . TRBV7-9 CASSLFPRERSSYEQYF TGTGCCAGCAGCCTGTTCCCCCGGGAGCGAAGCTCCTACGAGCAGTACTTC
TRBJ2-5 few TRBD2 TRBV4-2 CASSPELAGGQETQYF TGTGCCAGCAGCCCGGAGCTAGCGGGAGGGCAAGAGACCCAGTACTTC
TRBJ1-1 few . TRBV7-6 CASSLARGRGVTEAFF TGTGCCAGCAGCTTAGCGCGGGGGCGGGGGGTTACTGAAGCTTTCTTT
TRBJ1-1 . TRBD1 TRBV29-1 CSVGQGFAEAFF TGCAGCGTCGGACAGGGGTTTGCTGAAGCTTTCTTT
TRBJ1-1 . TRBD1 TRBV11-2 CASSLDRQGIGTEAFF TGTGCCAGCAGCTTAGACCGACAGGGGATCGGCACTGAAGCTTTCTTT
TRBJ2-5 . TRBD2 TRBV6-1 CASSEGGLVKEQYF TGTGCCAGCAGTGAGGGAGGGTTAGTAAAAGAGCAGTACTTC